This T cell receptor beta chain appears in the sequencing data of a study of control samples from healthy donors and cancer patients. Germline V CDR1 and CDR2: MNHNS, SASEGT. After removal of 2 bases from V and 7 bases from J, the junction contained 5 bases not matched to a gene. The CDR3 spans 16 residues. TCRdb's copy holds only in-frame clones and misses some; the assay was immunoSEQ multiplex PCR. Of some 200,000 clones in the sample, about nine tenths were seen once. The clonotype originates from a woman younger than 45 in good health. The V gene is TRBV6-1, the J gene TRBJ1-6; TRBD1 matches at 10 bases. Input material: blood. CDR3: CASSELTGGGNSPLHF. The CDR3 nucleotides are TGTGCCAGCAGTGAATTGACAGGGGGCGGGAATTCACCCCTCCACTTT.